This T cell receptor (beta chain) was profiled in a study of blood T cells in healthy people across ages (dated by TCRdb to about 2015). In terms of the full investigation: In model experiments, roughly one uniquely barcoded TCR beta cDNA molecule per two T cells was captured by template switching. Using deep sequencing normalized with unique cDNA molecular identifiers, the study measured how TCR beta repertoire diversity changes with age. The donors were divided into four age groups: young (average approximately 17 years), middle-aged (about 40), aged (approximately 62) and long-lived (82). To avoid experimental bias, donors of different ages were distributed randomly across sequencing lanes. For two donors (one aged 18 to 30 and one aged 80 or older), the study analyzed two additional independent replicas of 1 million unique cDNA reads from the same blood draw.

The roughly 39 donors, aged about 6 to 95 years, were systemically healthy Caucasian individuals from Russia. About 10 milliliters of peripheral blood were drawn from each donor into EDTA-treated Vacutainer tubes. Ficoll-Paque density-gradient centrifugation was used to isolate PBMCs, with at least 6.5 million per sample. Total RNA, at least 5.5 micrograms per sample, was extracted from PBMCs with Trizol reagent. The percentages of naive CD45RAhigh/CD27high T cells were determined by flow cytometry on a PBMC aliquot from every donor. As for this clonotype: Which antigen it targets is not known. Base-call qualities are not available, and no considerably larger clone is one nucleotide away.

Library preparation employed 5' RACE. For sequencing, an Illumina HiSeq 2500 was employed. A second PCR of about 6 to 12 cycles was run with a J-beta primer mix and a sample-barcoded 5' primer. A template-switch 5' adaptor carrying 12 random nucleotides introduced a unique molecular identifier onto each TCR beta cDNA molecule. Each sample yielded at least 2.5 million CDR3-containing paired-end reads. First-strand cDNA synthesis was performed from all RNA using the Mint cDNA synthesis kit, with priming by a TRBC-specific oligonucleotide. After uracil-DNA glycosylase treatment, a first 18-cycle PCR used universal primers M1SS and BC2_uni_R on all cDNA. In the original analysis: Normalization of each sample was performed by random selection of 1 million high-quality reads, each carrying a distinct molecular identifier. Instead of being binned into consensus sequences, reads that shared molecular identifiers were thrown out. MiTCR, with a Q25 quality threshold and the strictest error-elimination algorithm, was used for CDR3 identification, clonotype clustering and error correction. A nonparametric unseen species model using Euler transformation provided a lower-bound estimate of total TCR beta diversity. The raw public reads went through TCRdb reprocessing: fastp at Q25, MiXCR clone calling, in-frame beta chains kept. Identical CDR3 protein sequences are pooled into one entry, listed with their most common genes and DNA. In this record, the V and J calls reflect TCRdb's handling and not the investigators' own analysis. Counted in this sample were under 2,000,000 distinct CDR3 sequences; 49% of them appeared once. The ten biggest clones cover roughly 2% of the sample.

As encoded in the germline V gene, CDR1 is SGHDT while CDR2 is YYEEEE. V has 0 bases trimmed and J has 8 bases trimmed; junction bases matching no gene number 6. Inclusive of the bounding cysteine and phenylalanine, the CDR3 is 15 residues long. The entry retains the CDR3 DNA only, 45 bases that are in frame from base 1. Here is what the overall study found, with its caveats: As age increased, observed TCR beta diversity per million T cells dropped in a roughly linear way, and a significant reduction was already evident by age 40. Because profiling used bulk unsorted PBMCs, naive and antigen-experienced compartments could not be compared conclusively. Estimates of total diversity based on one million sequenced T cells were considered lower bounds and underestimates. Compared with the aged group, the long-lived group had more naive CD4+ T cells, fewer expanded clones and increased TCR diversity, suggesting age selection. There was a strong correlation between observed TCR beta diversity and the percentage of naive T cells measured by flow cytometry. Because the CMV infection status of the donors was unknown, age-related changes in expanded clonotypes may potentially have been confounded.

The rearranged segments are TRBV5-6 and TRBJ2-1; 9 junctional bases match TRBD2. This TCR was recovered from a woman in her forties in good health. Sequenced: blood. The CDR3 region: CASSLGLAGLDEQFF. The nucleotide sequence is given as TGTGCCAGCAGCTTGGGCCTAGCGGGACTTGATGAGCAGTTCTTC.